The 8 T cell receptor beta chains reported below all come from one sample, sequenced in a study of cytomegalovirus exposure and HLA in healthy donors. This PCR relied on a set of 60 Vbeta primers and 13 Jbeta primers. Sequencing was performed with immunoSEQ multiplex PCR; in TCRdb, only in-frame clones are kept and a portion is missing. The sample carries fewer than 200,000 clones, over 80% recorded once. The sample comprised PBMCs. These receptor sequences come from a girl aged 5-17 years in good health and CMV-seropositive.

This chain connects TRBV2 to TRBJ2-2, with D possibly TRBD2 on 6 matching bases. CDR3 length: 16 residues. In germline, CDR1 is SNHLY, CDR2 FYNNEI. V was cut by 4 bases and J by 0 bases, with 12 bases left in between. The CDR3 spells CASSAEASANTGELFF. The CDR3 bases are TGTGCCAGCAGTGCTGAGGCTAGCGCGAACACCGGGGAGCTGTTTTTT.

The chain couples TRBV28 to TRBJ1-1; 8 bases align to TRBD1. The V gene's germline CDR1 is MDHEN and CDR2 SYDVKM. The CDR3 loop spans 12 amino acids. Trimming removed 8 bases from V and 10 bases from J; junction bases left unmatched: 9. CDR3 loop: CASGSTGVAAFF. The CDR3 bases are TGTGCCAGCGGGTCGACAGGGGTGGCAGCTTTCTTT.

The chain carries TRBV5-6 and TRBJ1-4; 7 bases match TRBD1. The CDR3 runs 15 residues. Germline loops: CDR1 SGHDT, CDR2 YYEEEE. V lost 1 base and J lost 8; bases outside the gene matches: 8. The CDR3, as DNA: TGTGCCAGCAGCTTGACAGGGGTATTGTACGAAAAACTGTTTTTT. This sequence encodes CASSLTGVLYEKLFF. The whole variable domain, remainder taken from reference TRBV5-6 and TRBJ1-4, is DAGVTQSPTHLIKTRGQQVTLRCSPKSGHDTVSWYQQALGQGPQFIFQYYEEEERQRGNFPDRFSGHQFPNYSSELNVNALLLGDSALYLCASSLTGVLYEKLFFGSGTQLSVL.

The chain is built from TRBV4-1 and TRBJ2-1; 10 bases map to TRBD1. The CDR3 has 15 amino acids. Looked up from germline, CDR1 is MGHRA and CDR2 is YSYEKL. With 4 bases clipped from V and 3 bases from J, the junction kept 3 bases outside the gene matches. CDR3 coding DNA: TGCGCCAGCAGCCCGGGACAGGGGATCTACAATGAGCAGTTCTTC. Its translation: CASSPGQGIYNEQFF.

In this sample, this clone turned up once. V usage is TRBV9 and J usage is TRBJ2-7; perhaps TRBD1 as D (6 bases). The germline V gene encodes CDR1 SGDLS and CDR2 YYNGEE. Deletions cut 1 base from V and 6 bases from J, with 11 bases between. The CDR3 is 13 residues long. CDR3: CASSVLGAPEQYF. The CDR3 nucleotides read TGTGCCAGCAGCGTATTGGGGGCCCCCGAGCAGTACTTC.

DNA for the CDR3: TGTGCCAGCAGTGTGGAAGGGAGCACTGAAGCTTTCTTT. Amino acid sequence: CASSVEGSTEAFF. The chain carries TRBV6-4 and TRBJ1-1, with unresolved D. Trimming removed 4 bases at V and 4 bases at J, with 10 bases between. CDR1 and CDR2 from the germline V gene are MRHNA and SNTAGT. The CDR3 sequence is 13 residues long.

The chain links TRBV6-5 to TRBJ1-2; TRBD1 is a possible D gene (6 bases). V gave up 9 bases and J gave up 4 bases, with 12 bases separating them. From germline, CDR1 is MNHEY and CDR2 SVGAGI. This CDR3 is built from 12 residues. CDR3 protein: CASPRTAYGYTF. CDR3 DNA sequence: TGTGCCAGTCCGAGGACAGCCTATGGCTACACCTTC.

The rearrangement links TRBV28 to TRBJ2-5, with a tentative D call TRBD2 (6 bases). Germline CDR1 and CDR2: MDHEN and SYDVKM. V dropped 8 bases and J dropped 4 bases, with 11 bases sitting between them. This CDR3 has 12 amino acids. The CDR3 nucleotides read TGTGCCAGCGGGGGACTCATAGAGACCCAGTACTTC. Its translation is CASGGLIETQYF.